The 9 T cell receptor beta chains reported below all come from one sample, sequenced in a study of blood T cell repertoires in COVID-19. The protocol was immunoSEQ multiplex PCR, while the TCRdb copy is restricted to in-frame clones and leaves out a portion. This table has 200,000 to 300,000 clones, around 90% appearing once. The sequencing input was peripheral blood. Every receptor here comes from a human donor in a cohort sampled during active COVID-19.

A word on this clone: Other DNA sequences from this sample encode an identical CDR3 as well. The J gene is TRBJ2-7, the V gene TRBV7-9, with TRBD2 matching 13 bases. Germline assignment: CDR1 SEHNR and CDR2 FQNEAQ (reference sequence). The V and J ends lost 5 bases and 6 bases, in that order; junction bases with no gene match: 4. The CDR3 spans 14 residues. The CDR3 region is CASSLGLAGAEQYF. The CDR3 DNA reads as TGTGCCAGCAGCCTTGGACTAGCGGGAGCCGAGCAGTACTTC.

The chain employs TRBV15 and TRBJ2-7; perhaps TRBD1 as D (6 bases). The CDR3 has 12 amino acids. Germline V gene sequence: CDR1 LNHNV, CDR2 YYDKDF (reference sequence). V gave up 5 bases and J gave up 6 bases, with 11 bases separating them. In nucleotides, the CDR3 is TGTGCCACCAGCGATACAGGGATCGAGCAGTACTTC. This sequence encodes CATSDTGIEQYF.

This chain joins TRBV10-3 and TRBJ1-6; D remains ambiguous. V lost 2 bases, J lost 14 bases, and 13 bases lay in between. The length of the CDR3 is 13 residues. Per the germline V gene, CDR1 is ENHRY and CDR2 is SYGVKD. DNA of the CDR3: TGTGCCATCAGTGAGGATCCTTTGAGGTCCCTCCACTTT. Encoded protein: CAISEDPLRSLHF.

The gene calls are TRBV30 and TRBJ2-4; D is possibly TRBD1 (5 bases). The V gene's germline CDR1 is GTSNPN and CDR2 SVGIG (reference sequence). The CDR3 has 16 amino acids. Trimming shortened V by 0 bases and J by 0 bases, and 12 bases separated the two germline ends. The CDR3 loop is CAWSVPTGLAKNIQYF. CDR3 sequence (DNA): TGTGCCTGGAGTGTCCCCACAGGCCTAGCCAAAAACATTCAGTACTTC. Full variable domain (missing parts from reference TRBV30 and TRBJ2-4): SQTIHQWPATLVQPVGSPLSLECTVEGTSNPNLYWYRQAAGRGLQLLFYSVGIGQISSEVPQNLSASRPQDRQFILSSKKLLLSDSGFYLCAWSVPTGLAKNIQYFGAGTRLSVL.

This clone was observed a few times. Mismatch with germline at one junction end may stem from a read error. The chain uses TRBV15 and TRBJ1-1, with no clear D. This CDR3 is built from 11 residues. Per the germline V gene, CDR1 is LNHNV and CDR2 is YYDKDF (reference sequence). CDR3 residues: CATSRDILVDF. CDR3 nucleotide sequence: TGTGCCACCAGCAGAGACATCTTAGTCGACTTT.

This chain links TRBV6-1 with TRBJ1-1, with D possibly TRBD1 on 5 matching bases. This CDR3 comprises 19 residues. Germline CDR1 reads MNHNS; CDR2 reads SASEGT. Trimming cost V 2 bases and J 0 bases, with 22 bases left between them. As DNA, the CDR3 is TGTGCCAGCAGTGAATTCCCCTCCCTCACAGGCCTAATGAACACTGAAGCTTTCTTT. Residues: CASSEFPSLTGLMNTEAFF.

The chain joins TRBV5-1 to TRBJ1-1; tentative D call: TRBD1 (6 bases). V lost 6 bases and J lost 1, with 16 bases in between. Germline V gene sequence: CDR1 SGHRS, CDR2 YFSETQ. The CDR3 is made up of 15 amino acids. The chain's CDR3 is CASTSSPGANTEAFF. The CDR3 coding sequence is TGCGCCAGCACCTCTTCCCCAGGGGCGAACACTGAAGCTTTCTTT.

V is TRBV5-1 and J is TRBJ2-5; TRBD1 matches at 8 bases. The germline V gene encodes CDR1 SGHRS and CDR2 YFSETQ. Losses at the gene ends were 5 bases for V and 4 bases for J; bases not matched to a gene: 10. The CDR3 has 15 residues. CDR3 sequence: CASSLHRGFVETQYF. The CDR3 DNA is TGCGCCAGCAGTTTGCACAGGGGGTTCGTAGAGACCCAGTACTTC.

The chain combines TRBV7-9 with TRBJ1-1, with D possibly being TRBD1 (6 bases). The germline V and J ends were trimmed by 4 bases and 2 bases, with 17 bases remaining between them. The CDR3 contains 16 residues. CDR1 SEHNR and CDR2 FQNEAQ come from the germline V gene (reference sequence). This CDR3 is CASSWDNYHPNTEAFF. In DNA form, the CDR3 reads TGTGCCAGCAGCTGGGACAACTATCACCCAAACACTGAAGCTTTCTTT. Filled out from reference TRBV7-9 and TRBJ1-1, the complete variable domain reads DTGVSQNPRHKITKRGQNVTFRCDPISEHNRLYWYRQTLGQGPEFLTYFQNEAQLEKSRLLSDRFSAERPKGSFSTLEIQRTEQGDSAMYLCASSWDNYHPNTEAFFGQGTRLTVV.